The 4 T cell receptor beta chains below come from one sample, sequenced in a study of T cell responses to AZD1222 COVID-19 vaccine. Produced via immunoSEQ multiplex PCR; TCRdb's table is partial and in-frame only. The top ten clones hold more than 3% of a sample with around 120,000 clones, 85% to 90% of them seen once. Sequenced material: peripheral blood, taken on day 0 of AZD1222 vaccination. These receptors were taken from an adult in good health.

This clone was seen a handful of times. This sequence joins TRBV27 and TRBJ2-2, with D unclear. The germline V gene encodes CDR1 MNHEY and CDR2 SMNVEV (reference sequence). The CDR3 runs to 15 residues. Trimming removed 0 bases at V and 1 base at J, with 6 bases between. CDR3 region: CASSLSGLNTGELFF. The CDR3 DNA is TGTGCCAGCAGTTTATCAGGGCTGAACACCGGGGAGCTGTTTTTT.

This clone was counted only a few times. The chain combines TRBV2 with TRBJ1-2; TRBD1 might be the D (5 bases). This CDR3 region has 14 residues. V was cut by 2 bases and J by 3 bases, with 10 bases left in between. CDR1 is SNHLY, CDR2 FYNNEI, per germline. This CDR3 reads CASSESTADYGYTF. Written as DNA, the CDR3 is TGTGCCAGCAGTGAATCGACAGCCGACTATGGCTACACCTTC.

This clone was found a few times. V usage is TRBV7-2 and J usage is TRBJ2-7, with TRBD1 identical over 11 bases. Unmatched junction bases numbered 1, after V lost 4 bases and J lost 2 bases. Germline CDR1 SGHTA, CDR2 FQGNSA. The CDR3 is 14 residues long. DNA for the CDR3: TGTGCCAGCAGCTCGGGACAGGGGGCCTACGAGCAGTACTTC. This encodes CASSSGQGAYEQYF.

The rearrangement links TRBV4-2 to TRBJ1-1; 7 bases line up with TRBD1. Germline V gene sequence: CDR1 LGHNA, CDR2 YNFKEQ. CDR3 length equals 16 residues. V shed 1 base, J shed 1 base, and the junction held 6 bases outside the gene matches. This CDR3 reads CASSQAIWTGNTEAFF. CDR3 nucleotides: TGTGCCAGCAGCCAAGCCATTTGGACAGGGAACACTGAAGCTTTCTTT.